This entry lists 21 T cell receptor beta chains sequenced from one sample in a study of blood T cell repertoires in COVID-19 (dated by TCRdb to 2020 to 2021). Library construction relied on the immunoSEQ multiplex PCR assay. The immuneACCESS repertoire file appears here via TCRdb, limited to in-frame rearrangements. These files lack a portion of the clones; in checked studies, under half of the deficit traces to unresolved V genes, and the cause of the others is not known. Counted in this sample were about 200,000 clones; about nine tenths of them appeared once. The ten most abundant clones make up roughly 1.6% of the sample. The sample comprised peripheral blood. The receptors derive from a young man with active or convalescent COVID-19.

V is TRBV11-3 and J is TRBJ1-3; D gene uncertain. In germline, CDR1 is SGHNT, CDR2 YENEEA. This CDR3 is built from 13 residues. V was clipped by 5 bases and J by 0 bases, with 5 bases between them. This chain's CDR3 is CASSMSSGNTIYF. The CDR3 DNA reads as TGTGCCAGCAGCATGAGCTCTGGAAACACCATATATTTT. Full variable domain (rest looked up from reference TRBV11-3 and TRBJ1-3): EAGVVQSPRYKIIEKKQPVAFWCNPISGHNTLYWYLQNLGQGPELLIRYENEEAVDDSQLPKDRFSAERLKGVDSTLKIQPAELGDSAVYLCASSMSSGNTIYFGEGSWLTVV.

The rearrangement links TRBV12-3 or TRBV12-4 to TRBJ1-5; D remains ambiguous. Trimming took 7 bases from V and 2 from J, leaving 9 bases between them. The CDR3 has 13 amino acids. The DNA of the CDR3 is TGTGCCAGCACCTACGGAGGCAATCAGCCCCAGCATTTT. Translating gives CASTYGGNQPQHF.

J is TRBJ1-3 and V is TRBV5-6; D possibly corresponds to TRBD1 (5 bases). Germline V gene sequence: CDR1 SGHDT, CDR2 YYEEEE. This CDR3 is 15 amino acids long. The V gene lost 5 bases and the J gene lost 0 bases, with 12 bases spanning the gap. CDR3 sequence: CASSSSGFSGNTIYF. For the CDR3, the DNA is TGTGCCAGCAGTTCTTCAGGGTTCTCTGGAAACACCATATATTTT.

The V gene is TRBV7-8, the J gene TRBJ1-1, with TRBD1 as a possible D gene (6 bases). This CDR3 spans 16 amino acids. The germline gives CDR1 SGHVS, CDR2 FQNEAQ. V lost 3 bases to trimming and J lost 1 base, with 15 bases between them. The CDR3 here is CASSFTMGHKNTEAFF. The CDR3 DNA follows: TGTGCCAGCAGCTTTACAATGGGACATAAGAACACTGAAGCTTTCTTT. Full variable domain (rest looked up from reference TRBV7-8 and TRBJ1-1): GAGVSQSPRYKVAKRGQDVALRCDPISGHVSLFWYQQALGQGPEFLTYFQNEAQLDKSGLPSDRFFAERPEGSVSTLKIQRTQQEDSAVYLCASSFTMGHKNTEAFFGQGTRLTVV.

This clone has just a few counts. This sequence joins TRBV10-3 and TRBJ2-1; D not resolved. Trimming removed 7 bases from V and 9 bases from J, with 16 bases in between. This CDR3 has 13 amino acids. The germline V gene has CDR1 ENHRY and CDR2 SYGVKD. The CDR3 loop reads CAITQQTSREQFF. DNA for the CDR3: TGTGCCATCACCCAACAAACCTCCCGTGAGCAGTTCTTC.

This clone was observed a handful of times. The CDR3 reads CANTSEDRGSYEQYF. The CDR3 coding sequence is TGCGCCAACACCAGCGAAGACAGGGGATCTTACGAGCAGTACTTC. The rearrangement uses TRBV23-1 and TRBJ2-7; TRBD1 agrees at 8 bases. TRBV23-1 is classed as an ORF, of uncertain function. The CDR3 consists of 15 residues. The V gene end was trimmed by 10 bases and the J gene end by 4 bases; junction bases not matched to a gene: 15.

The chain is built from TRBV5-8 and TRBJ1-2; 8 bases line up with TRBD1. The germline CDR1 and CDR2 sequences are SGHTS and YDEGEE. The CDR3 has 14 residues. V lost 0 bases, J lost 6 bases, and 4 bases stayed unmatched. In nucleotides, the CDR3 is TGTGCCAGCAGCTTGGCGGGACAGGTAGATGGCTACACCTTC. Residues: CASSLAGQVDGYTF.

This chain connects TRBV2 to TRBJ2-5; TRBD2 matches 10 bases. This CDR3 is built from 14 residues. Per the germline V gene, CDR1 is SNHLY and CDR2 is FYNNEI. The V segment lost 6 bases and the J segment 3 bases; nucleotides outside the gene matches: 4. CDR3 coding DNA: TGTGCCAGCAGCCGGACTAGCGGAGAAGAGACCCAGTACTTC. This codes for CASSRTSGEETQYF.

This clone was seen just once. The rearrangement uses TRBV5-8 and TRBJ2-2, with 15 bases that match TRBD2. Germline V gene data show CDR1 as SGHTS and CDR2 as YDEGEE. CDR3 length equals 17 residues. The junction had 2 bases not matched to a gene; V was cut back by 3 bases and J by 2 bases. This CDR3 is CASSWTSGRVNTGELFF. The CDR3 DNA follows: TGTGCCAGCAGCTGGACTAGCGGGAGGGTCAACACCGGGGAGCTGTTTTTT.

The CDR3 nucleotides are TGCGCCAGCAGCCAAGAGGGACAGTCCTACGAGCAGTACTTC. Translating gives CASSQEGQSYEQYF. The V gene is TRBV4-1, the J gene TRBJ2-7, with 7 positions matching TRBD1. V lost 0 bases, J lost 1 base, and 0 bases stayed unmatched. Germline V gives CDR1 MGHRA, CDR2 YSYEKL. This CDR3 contains 14 residues.

The CDR3 DNA follows: TGTGCCAGCAGGATGAGGGACAGGGGGTTAGAGACCCAGTACTTC. Encoded protein: CASRMRDRGLETQYF. The rearrangement uses TRBV6-5 and TRBJ2-5; TRBD1 aligns across 11 bases. This CDR3 is built from 15 residues. Looked up from germline, CDR1 is MNHEY and CDR2 is SVGAGI. J was trimmed by 4 bases and V by 6 bases; bases with no gene match: 7.

The chain joins TRBV25-1 to TRBJ2-3, with D unclear. CDR3 length: 14 amino acids. V lost 6 bases to trimming and J lost 1 base, with 11 bases between them. Germline CDR1 MGHDK, CDR2 SYGVNS. The CDR3 nucleotides are TGTGCCAGCAGACCGACATCACGCACAGATACGCAGTATTTT. Encoded protein: CASRPTSRTDTQYF.

The rearrangement joins TRBV7-9 to TRBJ1-4; perhaps TRBD1 as D (6 bases). Looked up from germline, CDR1 is SEHNR and CDR2 is FQNEAQ (reference sequence). The CDR3 totals 13 residues. Trimming left V 4 bases short and J 9 bases short, with 12 bases between. The CDR3 DNA reads as TGTGCCAGCAGCTGGGGAGGGGGTAAAAAACTGTTTTTT. It encodes CASSWGGGKKLFF.

This clone was counted a few times. CDR3 bases: TGTGCCAGCAGCGAGGACGGACAGTATGGCTACACCTTC. Translating it yields CASSEDGQYGYTF. The chain uses TRBV7-3 and TRBJ1-2; maybe TRBD1 (6 bases). V lost 5 bases and J 5 bases, leaving 12 bases between the germline ends. The CDR3 sequence is 13 residues long. Germline V gives CDR1 SGHTA, CDR2 FQGTGA.

CDR3 nucleotide sequence: TGTGCCAGCAGCTTAACCCTGGACCGGGGGAGCAATCAGCCCCAGCATTTT. It encodes CASSLTLDRGSNQPQHF. The chain couples TRBV7-2 to TRBJ1-5, with D maybe TRBD1 (5 bases). V was pared by 2 bases and J by 1 base, with 15 bases between. This CDR3 comprises 17 residues. The germline V gene has CDR1 SGHTA and CDR2 FQGNSA.

The rearrangement joins TRBV5-4 to TRBJ2-3; no firm D call. Between the trimmed V and J ends, which lost 0 bases and 1 base, there was a span of 9 bases. The CDR3 contains 15 residues. Germline-derived CDR1 and CDR2 are SGHNT and YYREEE (reference sequence). The CDR3 sequence is CASSLDVSRTDTQYF. Here the CDR3 DNA reads TGTGCCAGCAGCTTGGATGTGAGCCGCACAGATACGCAGTATTTT.

The J gene is TRBJ1-3, the V gene TRBV30; D is undetermined. The CDR3 is made up of 15 amino acids. Per the germline V gene, CDR1 is GTSNPN and CDR2 is SVGIG (reference sequence). Trimming pared 0 bases from V and 0 bases from J, leaving 9 bases between. The CDR3 loop reads CAWSVARNSGNTIYF. The CDR3 DNA follows: TGTGCCTGGAGTGTTGCCAGGAACTCTGGAAACACCATATATTTT.

V gene TRBV5-1 combines with J gene TRBJ2-2, with D tentatively TRBD2 (7 bases). CDR1 SGHRS and CDR2 YFSETQ come from the germline V gene. The CDR3 runs to 15 residues. V was clipped by 10 bases and J by 1 base, with 17 bases between them. DNA for the CDR3: TGCGCCCGCGAGGTGGGGGGGCGGAACACCGGGGAGCTGTTTTTT. This gives the protein CAREVGGRNTGELFF.

This sequence joins TRBV5-1 and TRBJ2-5; TRBD2 might be the D (6 bases). Germline V CDR1 and CDR2: SGHRS, YFSETQ. V was cut by 4 bases and J by 5 bases, with 15 bases left in between. The length of the CDR3 is 14 residues. CDR3 coding DNA: TGCGCCAGCAGCCCAGGAGGGGAAACGGAGACCCAGTACTTC. This gives the protein CASSPGGETETQYF.

The genes are TRBV11-2 and TRBJ2-7; 9 nucleotides match TRBD2. The CDR3 has 16 amino acids. From germline, CDR1 is SGHAT and CDR2 FQNNGV. Trimming took 1 base from V and 7 from J; bases not matched to a gene: 11. The CDR3, as DNA: TGTGCCAGCAGCTTAGCTGCGCGGGGGGGATTGGAGGAGCAGTACTTC. Translated, it gives CASSLAARGGLEEQYF.

This clone was detected only once. V and J are TRBV18 and TRBJ2-2, with D hard to call. V lost 0 bases and J lost 2, with 7 bases in between. The CDR3 contains 15 residues. CDR1 KGHSH and CDR2 LQKENI come from the germline V gene. The CDR3 region is CASSPPRGNTGELFF. DNA of the CDR3: TGTGCCAGCTCACCACCTCGCGGAAACACCGGGGAGCTGTTTTTT.